One T cell receptor (beta chain) is described in this entry. The CDR3 length is 13 residues. V was clipped by 10 bases and J by 0 bases, with 10 bases between them. Germline CDR1 and CDR2: MDHEN and SYDVKM. Each CDR3 protein is one row after TCRdb ran MiXCR on the RT-PCR reads. The repertoire includes 650,000 to 800,000 distinct CDR3 sequences, 13% to 15% of them detected once, and 3.6% sits in the top ten. The material sequenced was memory CD4+ T cells from blood. The chain links TRBV28 to TRBJ1-5; no firm D call. The source is a female donor in good health, serving as a healthy control. The CDR3 sequence is CAIREYSNQPQHF. The CDR3 bases are TGTGCCATCCGAGAGTATAGCAATCAGCCCCAGCATTTT.